A selection of T cell receptor beta chains follows, all from one sample in a study of memory CD4+ T cells and cytomegalovirus serostatus. The repertoire was sequenced with immunoSEQ multiplex PCR; TCRdb's copy has only in-frame clones and lacks some. The data show around 63,000 clones, 76% seen once. Material: memory CD4+ T cells from blood. Receptor source: an adult in good health and CMV-seropositive. The CDR3 runs from the conserved cysteine through the conserved F or W. The D gene is left open where the match is weak. Only some rows state a clone size, as once, few, many or a class for expanded clones.

CDR3aa	CDR3nt	d_gene	abundance	j_gene	v_gene
CASSQDYKGWNEQFF	TGTGCCAGCAGCCAAGATTATAAGGGTTGGAATGAGCAGTTCTTC	NA	few	TRBJ2-1	TRBV4-2
CASSMSTSGSYEQYF	TGTGCCAGTAGTATGTCGACTAGCGGGAGTTACGAGCAGTACTTC	TRBD2	NA	TRBJ2-7	TRBV19
CASSLDGESYNEQFF	TGCGCCAGCAGCTTGGACGGCGAATCCTACAATGAGCAGTTCTTC	NA	once	TRBJ2-1	TRBV5-1
CAWSGWTGGNYEQYF	TGTGCCTGGAGTGGTTGGACAGGGGGTAACTACGAGCAGTACTTC	TRBD1	NA	TRBJ2-7	TRBV30
CAWSVYGGTNEKLFF	TGTGCCTGGAGTGTATATGGGGGAACTAATGAAAAACTGTTTTTT	NA	NA	TRBJ1-4	TRBV30
CASSKQGADYGYTF	TGTGCCAGCAGCAAACAGGGGGCGGACTATGGCTACACCTTC	TRBD1	few	TRBJ1-2	TRBV7-2
CASKPVRTGGPNTGELFF	TGTGCCAGCAAGCCTGTTCGGACAGGGGGCCCGAACACCGGGGAGCTGTTTTTT	TRBD1	NA	TRBJ2-2	TRBV11-2
CAWSVWGVGELFF	TGTGCCTGGAGTGTGTGGGGTGTCGGGGAGCTGTTTTTT	NA	NA	TRBJ2-2	TRBV30
CASSESEQGGETQYF	TGCGCCAGCAGTGAGTCGGAACAGGGCGGGGAGACCCAGTACTTC	NA	NA	TRBJ2-5	TRBV10-2
CASSLSGSSTDTQYF	TGTGCCAGCAGCTTGAGCGGATCTAGCACAGATACGCAGTATTTT	NA	NA	TRBJ2-3	TRBV7-8
CASSPLNRAAGQPQHF	TGTGCCAGCAGTCCTCTTAACAGGGCGGCGGGACAGCCCCAGCATTTT	NA	NA	TRBJ1-5	TRBV28
CASSKGARTEAFF	TGTGCCAGCAGCAAGGGAGCAAGGACTGAAGCTTTCTTT	NA	NA	TRBJ1-1	TRBV7-3
CASSLGPTASGNTIYF	TGCGCCAGCAGCTTGGGACCCACTGCCTCTGGAAACACCATATATTTT	NA	NA	TRBJ1-3	TRBV5-1
CASSLRGSIGQPQHF	TGTGCCAGCAGTTTACGGGGGTCGATAGGTCAGCCCCAGCATTTT	NA	NA	TRBJ1-5	TRBV27
CASSSQQQETQYF	TGCGCCAGCAGCTCCCAACAACAAGAGACCCAGTACTTC	NA	once	TRBJ2-5	TRBV5-1
CASITPGGADTQYF	TGTGCCAGCATAACCCCCGGAGGGGCAGATACGCAGTATTTT	NA	once	TRBJ2-3	TRBV7-9
CASTRGGQGGNTGELFF	TGTGCCAGCACTCGTGGGGGACAGGGGGGTAACACCGGGGAGCTGTTTTTT	TRBD1	NA	TRBJ2-2	TRBV27
CSAKTGGSYTF	TGCAGTGCCAAGACAGGGGGGAGCTACACCTTC	TRBD1	few	TRBJ1-2	TRBV20-1
CASMIFPGETQYF	TGTGCCAGCATGATATTTCCGGGGGAGACCCAGTACTTC	NA	NA	TRBJ2-5	TRBV28
CASGLGFGAMNTEAFF	TGTGCTAGTGGTTTGGGGTTTGGGGCCATGAACACTGAAGCTTTCTTT	NA	NA	TRBJ1-1	TRBV12-5
CASRAGWTDTQYF	TGTGCCAGCAGGGCTGGGTGGACAGATACGCAGTATTTT	NA	NA	TRBJ2-3	TRBV25-1
CASTSLAGTGELFF	TGTGCCAGCACATCACTAGCGGGCACCGGGGAGCTGTTTTTT	TRBD2	NA	TRBJ2-2	TRBV7-2
CASSPRGPDTQYF	TGTGCCAGCAGCCCCCGGGGCCCAGATACGCAGTATTTT	NA	few	TRBJ2-3	TRBV7-9
CASSLDMRTGAREQYF	TGTGCCAGCAGCTTAGATATGAGGACAGGGGCGCGGGAGCAGTACTTC	TRBD1	NA	TRBJ2-7	TRBV11-2
CASSQEYLAGAIRQYF	TGCGCCAGCAGCCAAGAGTACCTAGCGGGGGCTATTCGGCAGTATTTT	TRBD2	NA	TRBJ2-3	TRBV4-1
CASSPRVRGRGYTF	TGTGCCAGCAGCCCTAGGGTTAGGGGTCGCGGCTACACCTTC	NA	NA	TRBJ1-2	TRBV5-8
CASSGSVIYSNQPQHF	TGCGCCAGCAGCGGGAGCGTGATATATAGCAATCAGCCCCAGCATTTT	NA	NA	TRBJ1-5	TRBV10-1
CASSLGRAGAADTQYF	TGCGCCAGCAGCCTTGGTAGAGCGGGGGCTGCAGATACGCAGTATTTT	TRBD2	NA	TRBJ2-3	TRBV5-1
CASSLGLHQETQYF	TGTGCCAGCAGCCTCGGACTCCACCAAGAGACCCAGTACTTC	NA	NA	TRBJ2-5	TRBV11-2
CASCLTVNYGYTF	TGTGCCAGCTGCCTAACAGTTAACTATGGCTACACCTTC	NA	NA	TRBJ1-2	TRBV18
CASSQFSSGTSIPYEQYF	TGCGCCAGCAGCCAATTCTCCTCCGGGACTAGCATTCCCTACGAGCAGTACTTC	TRBD2	NA	TRBJ2-7	TRBV4-1
CASSSSPLTEAFF	TGTGCCAGCAGCTCCTCCCCCCTCACTGAAGCTTTCTTT	NA	NA	TRBJ1-1	TRBV11-3
CASSLAGDRQPQHF	TGCGCCAGCAGCTTGGCGGGGGACCGCCAGCCCCAGCATTTT	NA	NA	TRBJ1-5	TRBV5-1
CASSQEPGLSYNEQFF	TGCGCCAGCAGCCAAGAACCGGGACTTTCCTACAATGAGCAGTTCTTC	NA	NA	TRBJ2-1	TRBV4-1
CASSEEWGASNTEAFF	TGTGCCAGCAGTGAAGAATGGGGGGCCTCTAACACTGAAGCTTTCTTT	NA	NA	TRBJ1-1	TRBV2